This T cell receptor beta chain was sequenced during a study of T cell repertoires in cytomegalovirus infection. Overall study: Indicated by public TCR beta signatures were CMV infection and matching HLA type. The study, taken as a whole, reports: The ex vivo response showed dominance by HLA-C-restricted CMV-specific TCR beta clonotypes.

TCRdb recomputed calls from the reads with MiXCR, one row per CDR3 protein. This sample has about 770,000 distinct CDR3 sequences, with 25% to 30% found just once. Germline-derived CDR1 and CDR2 are SNHLY and FYNNEI. The trim removed 8 bases at V and 5 bases at J, leaving 9 bases unmatched. The CDR3 is made up of 14 amino acids. Details on this clonotype: The antigen remains unidentified.

The chain employs TRBV2 and TRBJ1-2; 9 bases match TRBD1. Specimen: cultured CD8+ T cells from PBMCs, collected from culture after CMV antigen stimulation. This receptor was taken from a human donor in good health (CMV status not recorded). Some clones in this sample may be carry-over from other donors' samples. The chain's CDR3 is CASAQEGQGYGYTF. As DNA, the CDR3 is TGTGCCAGCGCCCAAGAGGGACAGGGATATGGCTACACCTTC.